Sequencing of this T cell receptor beta chain was carried out in a study of radiotherapy plus CTLA-4 blockade in lung cancer. Study as a whole: Among patients, more than 15% showed objective responses, and approximately 30% had disease control. General study results and limits: The authors reported that early blood T cell clone dynamics, with interferon-beta, best predicted response. Some TCR clones had been derived from tumors. These clones expanded in peripheral blood after radiotherapy plus ipilimumab.

Produced via immunoSEQ multiplex PCR; TCRdb's table is partial and in-frame only. Among roughly 100,000 clones, about four fifths were seen once, and the ten largest hold more than 20%. Each patient with chemo-refractory metastatic non-small-cell lung cancer was treated with focal radiation plus CTLA-4 blockade using ipilimumab. Per germline, CDR1 SGHTA and CDR2 FQGNSA. The CDR3 has 13 amino acids. The V and J ends lost 6 bases and 4 bases respectively, with 10 bases between them. On this clone: Its antigen remains unknown.

V usage is TRBV7-2 and J usage is TRBJ2-4, with D perhaps matching TRBD1 (6 bases). This TCR came from a human donor with non-small cell lung cancer that progressed on radiotherapy plus ipilimumab. Sequenced material: peripheral blood, taken from a patient treated with radiotherapy plus ipilimumab. CDR3 amino acids: CASSPTGKNIQYF. CDR3 nucleotide sequence: TGTGCCAGCAGTCCGACAGGAAAAAACATTCAGTACTTC.